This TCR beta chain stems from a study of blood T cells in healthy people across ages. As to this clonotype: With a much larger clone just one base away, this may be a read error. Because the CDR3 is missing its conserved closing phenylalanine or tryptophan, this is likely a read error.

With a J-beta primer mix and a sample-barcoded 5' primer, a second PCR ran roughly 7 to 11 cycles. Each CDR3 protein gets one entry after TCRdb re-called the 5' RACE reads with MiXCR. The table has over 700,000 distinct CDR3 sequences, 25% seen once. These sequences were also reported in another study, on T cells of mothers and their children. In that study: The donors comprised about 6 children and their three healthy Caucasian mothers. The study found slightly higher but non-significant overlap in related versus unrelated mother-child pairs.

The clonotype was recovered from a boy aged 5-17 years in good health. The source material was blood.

CDR3 residues: CASSLPSGALTGELFS. The CDR3 coding sequence is TGTGCCAGCAGCTTACCATCAGGGGCCCTCACCGGGGAGCTGTTTTCT. The V call is TRBV7-9, the J call TRBJ2-2, with D tentatively TRBD1 (6 bases). CDR3 length equals 16 residues. The germline gives CDR1 SEHNR, CDR2 FQNEAQ (reference sequence). Deletions cut 2 bases from V and 4 bases from J, with 14 bases between.